The 7 T cell receptor beta chains below come from one sample, sequenced in a study of blood T cells in healthy people across ages. Primed by a sample-barcoded 5' primer and a J-beta primer mix, a second PCR proceeded for about 6 to 11 cycles. Using its own MiXCR run on the 5' RACE reads, TCRdb lists one record per CDR3 protein. The sample includes 850,000 to 1,100,000 distinct CDR3 sequences, more than 30% seen only once; the top ten take 13%. Sequencing was done on a sample of blood. The source of these receptors is a man between 18 and 29 years old in good health.

In its sample, this clonotype was seen once. This sequence joins TRBV20-1 and TRBJ2-7, with 9 bases matching TRBD2. The CDR3 has 14 amino acids. J gave up 2 bases and V 4 bases, and 6 bases lay outside the gene matches. The germline CDR1 and CDR2 sequences are DFQATT and SNEGSKA (reference sequence). The CDR3 region is CSATVAGATYEQYF. The CDR3, as DNA: TGCAGTGCTACCGTAGCGGGGGCGACCTACGAGCAGTACTTC.

J is TRBJ2-3 and V is TRBV7-9, with D tentatively TRBD1 or TRBD2 (5 bases each). The germline V gene has CDR1 SEHNR and CDR2 FQNEAQ (reference sequence). The CDR3 consists of 15 residues. The V gene lost 5 bases and the J gene lost 2 bases, with 14 bases spanning the gap. CDR3 residues: CASSPGRYDTDTQYF. CDR3 nucleotides: TGTGCCAGCAGCCCGGGACGGTATGACACAGATACGCAGTATTTT.

The chain has TRBV20-1 and TRBJ1-1, with 7 positions matching TRBD1. CDR3 length equals 12 residues. Germline V gene sequence: CDR1 DFQATT, CDR2 SNEGSKA (reference sequence). The junction had 12 bases not matched to a gene; V was cut back by 6 bases and J by 11 bases. CDR3 DNA: TGCAGTGCGATCAAAACAGGGGATCGGGCTTTCTTT. It specifies CSAIKTGDRAFF.

This clonotype was found a few times. This chain connects TRBV5-6 to TRBJ2-3; D is tentatively TRBD1 or TRBD2 (6 bases each). The CDR3 contains 15 residues. Germline V gene lookup returns CDR1 SGHDT and CDR2 YYEEEE. Trimming cost V 4 bases and J 5 bases, with 17 bases left between them. For the CDR3, the DNA is TGTGCCAGCAGCCGGGACGGGGGCCTAGTAGATACGCAGTATTTT. Protein: CASSRDGGLVDTQYF.

The table lists this clonotype with a few counts. The chain links TRBV27 to TRBJ1-5; TRBD1 aligns across 9 bases. The trim removed 2 bases at V and 7 bases at J, leaving 3 bases unmatched. Germline V gives CDR1 MNHEY, CDR2 SMNVEV (reference sequence). This CDR3 has 14 residues. The CDR3 protein is CASSLNTGGQPQHF. The DNA of the CDR3 is TGTGCCAGCAGTTTAAACACAGGGGGCCAGCCCCAGCATTTT.

This clonotype was found a few times. Its ends do not fully match the called genes, so a read error is possible. The rearrangement uses TRBV2 and TRBJ2-3; no definite D call. CDR3 size: 14 residues. Looked up from germline, CDR1 is SNHLY and CDR2 is FYNNEI. The DNA of the CDR3 is TGTGCCTGCAGACCTTGGTCCCGCACAGATACGCAGTATTTT. Amino acid sequence: CACRPWSRTDTQYF. Filled out from reference TRBV2 and TRBJ2-3, the complete variable domain reads EPEVTQTPSHQVTQMGQEVILRCVPISNHLYFYWYRQILGQKVEFLVSFYNNEISEKSEIFDDQFSVERPDGSNFTLKIRSTKLEDSAMYFCACRPWSRTDTQYFGPGTRLTVL.

V and J are TRBV27 and TRBJ1-5; D ambiguous. Germline CDR1 and CDR2: MNHEY and SMNVEV (reference sequence). This CDR3 contains 14 residues. V shed 5 bases and J shed 4 bases, with 12 bases lying between them. The CDR3 DNA reads as TGTGCCAGCAGTCGCGGTAGGGCAAATCAGCCCCAGCATTTT. As protein: CASSRGRANQPQHF.